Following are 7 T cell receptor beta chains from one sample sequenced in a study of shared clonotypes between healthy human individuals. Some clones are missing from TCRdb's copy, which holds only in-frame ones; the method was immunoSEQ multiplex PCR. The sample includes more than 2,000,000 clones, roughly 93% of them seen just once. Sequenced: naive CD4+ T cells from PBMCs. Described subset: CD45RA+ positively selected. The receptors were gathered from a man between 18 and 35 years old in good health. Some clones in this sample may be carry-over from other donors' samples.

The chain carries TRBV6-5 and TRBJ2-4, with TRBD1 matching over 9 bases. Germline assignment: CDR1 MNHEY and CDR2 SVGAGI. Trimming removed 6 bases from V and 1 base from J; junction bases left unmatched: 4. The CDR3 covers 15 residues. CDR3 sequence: CASRDRGRAKNIQYF. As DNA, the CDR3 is TGTGCCAGCAGGGACAGGGGTCGGGCCAAAAACATTCAGTACTTC.

The CDR3 DNA sequence: TGTGCCAGCAGCCGAGGATTGGGACTAGCGGGGAAAGAGACCCAGTACTTC. It translates to CASSRGLGLAGKETQYF. The J gene is TRBJ2-5, the V gene TRBV7-2; 13 bases map to TRBD2. Germline trimming cut 5 bases from V and 3 bases from J; bases unmatched to any gene: 9. Germline V gene lookup returns CDR1 SGHTA and CDR2 FQGNSA. The length of the CDR3 is 17 residues.

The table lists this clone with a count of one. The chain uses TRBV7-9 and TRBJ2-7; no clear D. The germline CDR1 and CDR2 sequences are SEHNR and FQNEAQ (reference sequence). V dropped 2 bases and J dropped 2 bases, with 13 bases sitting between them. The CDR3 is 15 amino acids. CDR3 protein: CASSLFGRKAYEQYF. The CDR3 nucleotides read TGTGCCAGCAGCTTATTTGGTAGAAAGGCCTACGAGCAGTACTTC.

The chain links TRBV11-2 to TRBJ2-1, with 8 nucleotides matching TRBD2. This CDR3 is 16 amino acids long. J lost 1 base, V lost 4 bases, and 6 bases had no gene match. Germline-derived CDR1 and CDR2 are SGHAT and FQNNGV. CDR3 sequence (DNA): TGTGCCAGCAGCTCAACCGGGACTAGGTCCTACAATGAGCAGTTCTTC. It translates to CASSSTGTRSYNEQFF.

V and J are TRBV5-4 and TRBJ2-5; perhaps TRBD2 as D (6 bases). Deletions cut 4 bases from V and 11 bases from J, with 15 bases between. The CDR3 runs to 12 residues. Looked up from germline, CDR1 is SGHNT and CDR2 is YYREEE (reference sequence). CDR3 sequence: CASSRGTPNQYF. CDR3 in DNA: TGTGCCAGCAGCCGGGGGACTCCTAATCAGTACTTC.

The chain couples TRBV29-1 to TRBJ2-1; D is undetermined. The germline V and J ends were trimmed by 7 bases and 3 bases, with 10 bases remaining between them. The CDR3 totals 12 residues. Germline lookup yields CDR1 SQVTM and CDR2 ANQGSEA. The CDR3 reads CSGFRNYNEQFF. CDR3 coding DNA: TGCAGCGGATTCCGAAACTACAATGAGCAGTTCTTC.

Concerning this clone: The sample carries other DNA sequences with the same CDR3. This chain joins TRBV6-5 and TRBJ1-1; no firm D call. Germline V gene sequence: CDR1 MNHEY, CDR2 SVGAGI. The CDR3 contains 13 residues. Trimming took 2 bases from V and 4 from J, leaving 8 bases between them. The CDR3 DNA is TGTGCCAGCAGTTACCGCCGCGGCACTGAAGCTTTCTTT. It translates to CASSYRRGTEAFF.